This T cell receptor (beta chain) was captured in a study of blood T cell repertoires in COVID-19. The wider study: COVID-19 samples collected from the United States, Italy and Spain covered acute and convalescent phases.

Germline assignment: CDR1 MGHRA and CDR2 YSYEKL. The CDR3 is 17 residues long. V shed 3 bases, J shed 2 bases, and the junction held 8 bases outside the gene matches. Under the authors' procedure: It was from reference gene primer amplification that nucleated cell counts were estimated. TCRdb keeps only in-frame clones here, not all; method: immunoSEQ multiplex PCR. The DNA was the basis for D and trimming; V, J and clone size are from that table. Among some 150,000 clones listed, 81% were seen once. V usage is TRBV4-1 and J usage is TRBJ1-1; 11 bases are shared with TRBD1. Sequencing was performed on peripheral blood. The clonotype originates from a human donor with acute or convalescent COVID-19. The donor label of this sample is uncertain. CDR3 region: CASSQGLGQGANTEAFF. The CDR3 DNA sequence: TGCGCCAGCAGCCAGGGCTTAGGACAGGGGGCAAACACTGAAGCTTTCTTT.